The next 15 T cell receptor beta chains were all read from a single sample in a study of TIL therapy for anti-PD-1-resistant metastatic lung cancer. Sample time point: pre-treatment sample, taken before nivolumab and TIL therapy. The libraries were made with immunoSEQ v3. The protocol was immunoSEQ multiplex PCR, while the TCRdb copy is restricted to in-frame clones and leaves out a portion. This sample carries about 21,000 clones, around 71% of them seen once, and the ten largest clones take nearly 2%. Sequencing used blood, obtained at baseline. These receptors were taken from a person between 25 and 79 years old with non-small cell lung cancer.

This sequence joins TRBV24-1 and TRBJ1-1; maybe TRBD1 (5 bases). V was cut by 7 bases and J by 0 bases, with 20 bases left in between. The germline V gene has CDR1 KGHDR and CDR2 SFDVKD. The CDR3 totals 17 residues. The CDR3 DNA reads as TGTGCCACCAGCCCGGGGGGGAGCCTTGGGATGAACACTGAAGCTTTCTTT. This encodes CATSPGGSLGMNTEAFF.

The chain links TRBV30 to TRBJ1-5, with a tentative D call TRBD1 (5 bases). Germline V gene lookup returns CDR1 GTSNPN and CDR2 SVGIG (reference sequence). This CDR3 comprises 15 residues. With 3 bases removed from V and 5 bases from J, the gap between germline ends came to 17 bases. The CDR3 sequence is CAWSDKGWGHQPQHF. The DNA of the CDR3 is TGTGCCTGGAGCGATAAGGGGTGGGGCCATCAGCCCCAGCATTTT.

The V gene is TRBV5-6, the J gene TRBJ1-2; the D is unclear. The V gene's germline CDR1 is SGHDT and CDR2 YYEEEE. The CDR3 is made up of 15 amino acids. V was cut by 2 bases and J by 1 base, with 12 bases left in between. The CDR3 DNA is TGTGCCAGCAGCTTCGGAACAGCGAATAACTATGGCTACACCTTC. Its protein product is CASSFGTANNYGYTF. Filled out from reference TRBV5-6 and TRBJ1-2, the complete variable domain reads DAGVTQSPTHLIKTRGQQVTLRCSPKSGHDTVSWYQQALGQGPQFIFQYYEEEERQRGNFPDRFSGHQFPNYSSELNVNALLLGDSALYLCASSFGTANNYGYTFGSGTRLTVV.

The chain is built from TRBV7-2 and TRBJ2-1; D is uncertain. The CDR3 extends over 14 amino acids. CDR1 and CDR2 (germline): SGHTA, FQGNSA. Trimming shortened V by 5 bases and J by 3 bases, and 11 bases separated the two germline ends. CDR3 nucleotide sequence: TGTGCCAGCAGCGCACAAATTCTCTACAATGAGCAGTTCTTC. Amino acid sequence: CASSAQILYNEQFF.

The chain is built from TRBV3-1 (or the pseudogene TRBV3-2) and TRBJ1-6; D gene unclear. Germline V CDR1 and CDR2: LGHDT, YNNKEL (reference sequence). Trimming cost V 3 bases and J 7 bases, with 10 bases left between them. The CDR3 is made up of 14 amino acids. The CDR3 loop is CASSHGCLNSPLHF. CDR3 DNA sequence: TGTGCCAGCAGCCACGGGTGTTTGAATTCACCCCTCCACTTT.

Comment on this clone: The same CDR3 arises from other DNA sequences in this sample as well. The rearrangement uses TRBV18 and TRBJ1-2; 7 nucleotides match TRBD1. V shed 3 bases, J shed 0 bases, and the junction held 4 bases outside the gene matches. The CDR3 has 15 residues. Germline V gene sequence: CDR1 KGHSH, CDR2 LQKENI. CDR3 sequence: CASSPPRGANYGYTF. CDR3 in DNA: TGTGCCAGCTCACCGCCCAGGGGGGCTAACTATGGCTACACCTTC. Full variable domain (missing parts from reference TRBV18 and TRBJ1-2): NAGVMQNPRHLVRRRGQEARLRCSPMKGHSHVYWYRQLPEEGLKFMVYLQKENIIDESGMPKERFSAEFPKEGPSILRIQQVVRGDSAAYFCASSPPRGANYGYTFGSGTRLTVV.

This clone was detected once. V usage is TRBV7-9 and J usage is TRBJ1-5, with a tentative D call TRBD1 (5 bases). The CDR3 spans 18 residues. Germline CDR1 and CDR2: SEHNR and FQNEAQ (reference sequence). Trimming pared 0 bases from V and 1 base from J, leaving 16 bases between. CDR3: CASSLAKAPGYSNQPQHF. DNA for the CDR3: TGTGCCAGCAGCTTAGCGAAGGCTCCAGGGTACAGCAATCAGCCCCAGCATTTT.

The J gene is TRBJ2-3, the V gene TRBV12-5; D not certain. Germline CDR1 and CDR2: LGHNT and FRNRAP. The CDR3 totals 14 residues. V lost 5 bases to trimming and J lost 4 bases, with 13 bases between them. The CDR3 DNA reads as TGTGCTAGTGGTCCCATATCCGTCGCAGATACGCAGTATTTT. Translating gives CASGPISVADTQYF.

The V call is TRBV10-2, the J call TRBJ1-2, with D hard to call. Germline CDR1 and CDR2: WSHSY and SAAADI. This CDR3 is 15 amino acids long. The V and J ends lost 3 bases and 2 bases respectively, with 13 bases between them. CDR3 loop: CASSDRNSANYGYTF. Written as DNA, the CDR3 is TGCGCCAGCAGTGATCGAAACAGTGCCAACTATGGCTACACCTTC.

The chain is built from TRBV20-1 and TRBJ2-5; no reliable D call. Per the germline V gene, CDR1 is DFQATT and CDR2 is SNEGSKA (reference sequence). Trimming took off 4 bases at V and 5 bases at J, with 8 bases between the two ends. The CDR3 consists of 11 residues. CDR3 amino acids: CSAITKETQYF. DNA of the CDR3: TGCAGTGCTATTACAAAGGAGACCCAGTACTTC.

The chain employs TRBV9 and TRBJ1-1; D uncertain. This CDR3 spans 13 amino acids. Germline-derived CDR1 and CDR2 are SGDLS and YYNGEE. V shed 2 bases and J shed 0 bases, with 5 bases lying between them. The CDR3 DNA sequence: TGTGCCAGCAGCGTTTCAGTGAACACTGAAGCTTTCTTT. Encoded protein: CASSVSVNTEAFF.

This clone was seen a handful of times. The chain couples TRBV27 to TRBJ1-2; D is undetermined. The CDR3 runs 13 residues. Germline V gene lookup returns CDR1 MNHEY and CDR2 SMNVEV (reference sequence). Trimming removed 5 bases from V and 0 bases from J, with 7 bases in between. CDR3 sequence reads: CASSPTPNYGYTF. The CDR3 DNA reads as TGTGCCAGCAGTCCTACACCTAACTATGGCTACACCTTC.

This clone was counted between two and nine times. The rearrangement joins TRBV28 to TRBJ2-7, with 7 bases matching TRBD2. The CDR3 totals 15 residues. Germline lookup yields CDR1 MDHEN and CDR2 SYDVKM. V shed 4 bases, J shed 5 bases, and the junction held 11 bases outside the gene matches. The CDR3 loop reads CASSSPSGAVDEQYF. Here the CDR3 DNA reads TGTGCCAGCAGTTCCCCCAGCGGGGCTGTCGACGAGCAGTACTTC.

The chain carries TRBV5-6 and TRBJ1-6; no reliable D call. Trimming shortened V by 4 bases and J by 6 bases, and 5 bases separated the two germline ends. The length of the CDR3 is 12 residues. Germline CDR1 SGHDT, CDR2 YYEEEE. The DNA for the CDR3 is TGTGCCAGCAGCCTATCTAATTCACCCCTCCACTTT. It specifies CASSLSNSPLHF.

The chain joins TRBV3-1 (or the pseudogene TRBV3-2) to TRBJ2-3; D might be TRBD2 (7 bases). V was clipped by 0 bases and J by 7 bases, with 17 bases between them. The CDR3 length is 16 residues. Germline V lookup: CDR1 LGHDT, CDR2 YNNKEL (reference sequence). This CDR3 is CASSQDFGGGGNTQYF. The CDR3 bases are TGTGCCAGCAGCCAAGATTTTGGGGGGGGCGGAAATACGCAGTATTTT.